One and the same sample provided the 20 T cell receptor beta chains below, sequenced in a study of blood T cell repertoires in COVID-19. Sequencing used immunoSEQ multiplex PCR; TCRdb keeps in-frame clones, though not all of them. The table has tens of thousands of clones, roughly 88% seen once. The specimen was peripheral blood. The receptors come from a woman over 75 with COVID-19, enrolled during active disease.

As for this clone: A junction end diverges from the germline sequence, so it may reflect a read error. The V and J genes are TRBV2 and TRBJ1-4; possibly TRBD1 for D (6 bases). The germline V gene has CDR1 SNHLY and CDR2 FYNNEI. The CDR3 consists of 16 residues. In DNA form, the CDR3 reads TGTGCCAGCAGCGAAGACAGGCCAACCTCTAATGAAAAACTGTTTTTT. It translates to CASSEDRPTSNEKLFF.

The chain combines TRBV7-9 with TRBJ1-2; 11 bases fit TRBD1. The J segment lost 7 bases and the V segment lost 5 bases, leaving 9 bases of the junction unmatched. Germline V gene lookup returns CDR1 SEHNR and CDR2 FQNEAQ (reference sequence). The CDR3 extends over 15 amino acids. The CDR3 nucleotides are TGTGCCAGCAGCCCCTGGACAGGGGGCGCGGGTGGCTACACCTTC. Protein product: CASSPWTGGAGGYTF.

The J gene is TRBJ2-3, the V gene TRBV11-2; no clear D. Looked up from germline, CDR1 is SGHAT and CDR2 is FQNNGV. Trimming stripped 0 bases from V and 3 bases from J, with 4 bases between. This CDR3 is 13 amino acids long. The CDR3 DNA sequence: TGTGCCAGCAGCTTAGATCTGACAGATACGCAGTATTTT. This encodes CASSLDLTDTQYF.

The rearrangement links TRBV7-2 to TRBJ2-1; 7 bases are a match to TRBD1. The CDR3 consists of 13 residues. CDR1 is SGHTA and CDR2 is FQGNSA in the germline V gene. V lost 6 bases and J lost 8; bases outside the gene matches: 7. CDR3: CASRKTGTDEQFF. The CDR3 DNA sequence: TGTGCCAGCAGAAAGACAGGGACCGATGAGCAGTTCTTC.

A single count supports this clone. This chain connects TRBV2 to TRBJ2-1, with 7 bases identical to TRBD2. CDR3 size: 13 residues. The germline CDR1 and CDR2 sequences are SNHLY and FYNNEI. J gave up 5 bases and V 10 bases, and 8 bases lay outside the gene matches. In nucleotides, the CDR3 is TGTGCCACCGCGCGGGAGAGGGACAATGAGCAGTTCTTC. This gives the protein CATARERDNEQFF.

This clone has just one count. The chain combines TRBV28 with TRBJ2-1, with 7 bases identical to TRBD1. V dropped 8 bases and J dropped 7; count of bases not matched to a gene: 11. Germline assignment: CDR1 MDHEN and CDR2 SYDVKM. CDR3 length: 14 amino acids. CDR3 protein: CASAYLGQFNEQFF. CDR3 DNA sequence: TGTGCCAGCGCTTACTTGGGACAGTTTAATGAGCAGTTCTTC. Complete variable domain (other parts from reference TRBV28 and TRBJ2-1): DVKVTQSSRYLVKRTGEKVFLECVQDMDHENMFWYRQDPGLGLRLIYFSYDVKMKEKGDIPEGYSVSREKKERFSLILESASTNQTSMYLCASAYLGQFNEQFFGPGTRLTVL.

This chain joins TRBV5-4 and TRBJ1-1, with 9 bases identical to TRBD1. The CDR3 consists of 15 residues. The germline V gene encodes CDR1 SGHNT and CDR2 YYREEE (reference sequence). V trimming: 10 bases; J trimming: 1 base; junction bases outside the gene matches: 11. CDR3 in DNA: TGTGCCGGATACAGGGGGCGCTCTGGGAACACTGAAGCTTTCTTT. This encodes CAGYRGRSGNTEAFF.

V is TRBV13 and J is TRBJ1-6, with a weak D call TRBD1 (6 bases). Germline V gene lookup returns CDR1 PRHDT and CDR2 FYEKMQ (reference sequence). V lost 2 bases and J lost 7, with 9 bases in between. This CDR3 contains 14 residues. CDR3: CASSLMQGNSPLHF. The CDR3 DNA follows: TGTGCCAGCAGCTTAATGCAGGGGAATTCACCCCTCCACTTT.

This chain uses TRBV25-1 with TRBJ1-1; 10 positions match TRBD1. This CDR3 is 14 amino acids long. CDR1 and CDR2 (germline): MGHDK, SYGVNS. The V gene end was trimmed by 5 bases and the J gene end by 2 bases; junction bases not matched to a gene: 2. The CDR3 is CASSRTGGNTEAFF. CDR3 nucleotide sequence: TGTGCCAGCAGTCGGACAGGGGGTAACACTGAAGCTTTCTTT.

The rearrangement joins TRBV7-3 to TRBJ2-2; D is possibly TRBD2 (6 bases). With 3 bases removed from V and 6 bases from J, the gap between germline ends came to 20 bases. In germline, CDR1 is SGHTA, CDR2 FQGTGA. The CDR3 spans 17 residues. The CDR3 sequence is CASSLESSRWEAGELFF. The CDR3 nucleotides read TGTGCCAGCAGCTTGGAGTCTTCCCGATGGGAGGCCGGGGAGCTGTTTTTT.

The V call is TRBV11-1, the J call TRBJ1-6; 9 bases are a match to TRBD1. V lost 3 bases, J lost 7 bases, and 4 bases stayed unmatched. The CDR3 consists of 15 residues. The V gene's germline CDR1 is SGHAT and CDR2 FQDESV (reference sequence). The CDR3 loop reads CASSLGQGPNSPLHF. For the CDR3, the DNA is TGTGCCAGCAGCTTGGGACAGGGACCCAATTCACCCCTCCACTTT.

J is TRBJ2-1 and V is TRBV9; 11 bases line up with TRBD2. This CDR3 comprises 15 residues. From germline, CDR1 is SGDLS and CDR2 YYNGEE. V gave up 0 bases and J gave up 9 bases; unmatched junction bases: 5. CDR3 in DNA: TGTGCCAGCAGCGTAGTTAGCGGGGGGGCCGGTGAGCAGTTCTTC. The encoded protein is CASSVVSGGAGEQFF. The full variable domain, its missing parts supplied by reference TRBV9 and TRBJ2-1, is DSGVTQTPKHLITATGQRVTLRCSPRSGDLSVYWYQQSLDQGLQFLIQYYNGEERAKGNILERFSAQQFPDLHSELNLSSLELGDSALYFCASSVVSGGAGEQFFGPGTRLTVL.

The CDR3 reads CASSQAGTTLYNEQFF. The CDR3 nucleotides read TGCGCCAGCAGCCAAGCCGGGACTACTCTATACAATGAGCAGTTCTTC. The rearrangement joins TRBV4-1 to TRBJ2-1; 7 positions agree with TRBD2. Germline CDR1 MGHRA, CDR2 YSYEKL. The CDR3 spans 16 residues. V gave up 1 base and J gave up 4 bases; unmatched junction bases: 7.

The CDR3 loop reads CASSDYRFNEQFF. The CDR3 coding sequence is TGTGCCAGCAGTGATTACAGGTTCAATGAGCAGTTCTTC. The rearrangement uses TRBV6-1 and TRBJ2-1; weak D call: TRBD1 (5 bases). CDR3 length equals 13 residues. Germline CDR1 MNHNS, CDR2 SASEGT. The ends were cut back, 3 bases at V and 6 bases at J, with 9 bases in the middle.

V is TRBV25-1 and J is TRBJ1-1, with TRBD1 matching over 8 bases. The CDR3 has 15 amino acids. Trimming took 6 bases from V and 7 from J; bases not matched to a gene: 13. Germline CDR1 is MGHDK and CDR2 is SYGVNS. Written as DNA, the CDR3 is TGTGCCAGCAGGGGACAGGCCCGTCTTTACGATGAAGCTTTCTTT. It encodes CASRGQARLYDEAFF.

This rearrangement joins TRBV10-1 to TRBJ1-1, with D tentatively TRBD1 (6 bases). This CDR3 spans 15 amino acids. The V gene lost 0 bases and the J gene lost 3 bases, with 11 bases spanning the gap. Per germline, CDR1 WNHNN and CDR2 SYGVQD (reference sequence). CDR3 sequence: CASSESRGPDTEAFF. The DNA of the CDR3 is TGCGCCAGCAGTGAGTCGCGGGGGCCCGACACTGAAGCTTTCTTT.

J is TRBJ2-5 and V is TRBV7-3; maybe TRBD2 (5 bases). The CDR3 loop spans 14 amino acids. The ends were cut back, 3 bases at V and 5 bases at J, with 13 bases in the middle. The germline gives CDR1 SGHTA, CDR2 FQGTGA. The CDR3 DNA reads as TGTGCCAGCAGCTTGCTTGCCGGGATGGAGACCCAGTACTTC. It yields the protein CASSLLAGMETQYF.

The V gene is TRBV27, the J gene TRBJ2-3; TRBD2 matches at 12 bases. From germline, CDR1 is MNHEY and CDR2 SMNVEV (reference sequence). This CDR3 spans 14 amino acids. V lost 5 bases to trimming and J lost 13 bases; unmatched junction nucleotides: 10. The CDR3 bases are TGTGCCAGCAGTCCCGGGGGACTAGCGGGTGGGAAGTATTTT. This codes for CASSPGGLAGGKYF.

V gene TRBV4-1 combines with J gene TRBJ2-5; 8 positions match TRBD1. The CDR3 has 21 amino acids. Germline CDR1 MGHRA, CDR2 YSYEKL. V dropped 4 bases and J dropped 2; count of bases not matched to a gene: 24. Written as DNA, the CDR3 is TGCGCCAGCAGCCTTCCTAACTCTACAAACGACCGGGACAGGCCTCAAGAGACCCAGTACTTC. Residues: CASSLPNSTNDRDRPQETQYF.

This clone was recorded a few times. This chain connects TRBV2 to TRBJ1-5; 10 positions agree with TRBD1. V gave up 7 bases and J gave up 6 bases; unmatched junction bases: 3. Per the germline V gene, CDR1 is SNHLY and CDR2 is FYNNEI. CDR3 length equals 13 residues. The CDR3 bases are TGTGCCAGCACCGGGACAGGGGTTCAGCCCCAGCATTTT. Protein product: CASTGTGVQPQHF.